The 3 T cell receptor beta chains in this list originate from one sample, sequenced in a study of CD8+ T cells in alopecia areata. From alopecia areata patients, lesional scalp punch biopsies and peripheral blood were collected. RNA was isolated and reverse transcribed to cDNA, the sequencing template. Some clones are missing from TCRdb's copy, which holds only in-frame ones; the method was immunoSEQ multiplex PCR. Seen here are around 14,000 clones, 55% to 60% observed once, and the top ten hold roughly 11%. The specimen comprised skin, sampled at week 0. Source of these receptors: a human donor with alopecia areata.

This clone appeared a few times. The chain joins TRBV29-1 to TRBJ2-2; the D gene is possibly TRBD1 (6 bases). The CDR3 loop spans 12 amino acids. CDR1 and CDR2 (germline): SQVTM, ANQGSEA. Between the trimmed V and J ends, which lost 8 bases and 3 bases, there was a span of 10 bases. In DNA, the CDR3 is TGCAGCTCAGGACAGCACACCGGGGAGCTGTTTTTT. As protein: CSSGQHTGELFF.

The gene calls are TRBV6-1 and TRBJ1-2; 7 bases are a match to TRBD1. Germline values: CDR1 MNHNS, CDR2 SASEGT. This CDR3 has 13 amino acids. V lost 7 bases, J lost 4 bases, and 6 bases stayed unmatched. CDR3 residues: CASIPTGTYGYTF. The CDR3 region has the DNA TGTGCCAGCATTCCGACAGGGACCTATGGCTACACCTTC.

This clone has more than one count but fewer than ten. CDR3 bases: TGCGCCAGCAGCTTGGGACAGGGACGATACACTGAAGCTTTCTTT. This codes for CASSLGQGRYTEAFF. The V gene is TRBV5-1, the J gene TRBJ1-1, with 7 bases that match TRBD1. J was trimmed by 3 bases and V by 0 bases; bases with no gene match: 5. The CDR3 covers 15 residues. CDR1 and CDR2 from the germline V gene are SGHRS and YFSETQ.